Listed here are 23 T cell receptor beta chains from one sample, sequenced in a study of cytomegalovirus exposure and HLA in healthy donors. The PCR contained 60 Vbeta and 13 Jbeta primers. The assay was immunoSEQ multiplex PCR, and TCRdb's table has in-frame clones only and misses some. The repertoire consists of 150,000 to 200,000 clones, with 65% to 85% occurring once and the leading ten covering 1.7%. Sequencing was carried out using PBMCs. The receptors come from a middle-aged man in good health and CMV-seropositive.

This sequence joins TRBV27 and TRBJ2-1; D not certain. The CDR3 has 14 residues. V was pared by 2 bases and J by 10 bases, with 15 bases between. Germline loops: CDR1 MNHEY, CDR2 SMNVEV (reference sequence). Here the CDR3 DNA reads TGTGCCAGCAGTTTAATGGGCCCGAAACAGGAGCAGTTCTTC. Translating gives CASSLMGPKQEQFF.

The chain has TRBV5-6 and TRBJ2-5, with TRBD1 identical over 8 bases. The tail of the sequence fits TRBJ2-7 better, so the J call may be wrong. In germline, CDR1 is SGHDT, CDR2 YYEEEE. This CDR3 is built from 14 residues. CDR3 bases: TGTGCCAGCAGCCCTGACGGACAGGGCTACGAGCAGTACTTC. This gives the protein CASSPDGQGYEQYF.

The chain has TRBV28 and TRBJ1-2; TRBD1 matches at 10 bases. CDR1 is MDHEN, CDR2 SYDVKM, per germline. Germline trimming cut 5 bases from V and 3 bases from J; bases unmatched to any gene: 3. CDR3 length: 14 amino acids. This CDR3 is CASSPGTGDYGYTF. In DNA, the CDR3 is TGTGCCAGCAGTCCCGGGACAGGGGACTATGGCTACACCTTC.

This clone has only a few counts. CDR3 amino acids: CASSALLASSSYEQYF. The CDR3 nucleotides are TGTGCCAGCAGCGCCCTACTAGCTTCGAGCTCCTACGAGCAGTACTTC. This chain connects TRBV5-4 to TRBJ2-7, with a tentative D call TRBD2 (6 bases). CDR1 is SGHNT, CDR2 YYREEE, per germline (reference sequence). Trimming removed 4 bases from V and 0 bases from J, with 17 bases in between. This CDR3 spans 16 amino acids.

This clone showed up just a few times. V usage is TRBV30 and J usage is TRBJ2-4, with TRBD2 matching over 7 bases. The CDR3 is made up of 17 amino acids. CDR1 and CDR2 (germline): GTSNPN, SVGIG (reference sequence). Trimming cost V 2 bases and J 8 bases; bases outside gene matches: 18. CDR3 in amino acids: CAWSPLGGRRRDDIQYF. In DNA, the CDR3 is TGTGCCTGGAGTCCCCTGGGGGGGAGAAGGCGGGATGACATTCAGTACTTC.

The genes are TRBV6-5 and TRBJ2-5; weak D call: TRBD2 (5 bases). Germline V gene sequence: CDR1 MNHEY, CDR2 SVGAGI. This CDR3 comprises 14 residues. V was trimmed by 2 bases and J by 7 bases, leaving 14 bases between them. CDR3 DNA sequence: TGTGCCAGCAGTTACAGCGGCCCCTCGGGGACCCAGTACTTC. This encodes CASSYSGPSGTQYF.

This chain links TRBV15 with TRBJ2-6, with 7 bases that match TRBD1. V shed 5 bases, J shed 4 bases, and the junction held 5 bases outside the gene matches. The V gene's germline CDR1 is LNHNV and CDR2 YYDKDF (reference sequence). This CDR3 is 15 amino acids long. CDR3 loop: CATSPDRAGANVLTF. The CDR3 nucleotides are TGTGCCACCAGCCCTGACAGGGCCGGGGCCAACGTCCTGACTTTC. Combining the CDR3 with reference TRBV15 and TRBJ2-6 gives the whole variable domain DAMVIQNPRYQVTQFGKPVTLSCSQTLNHNVMYWYQQKSSQAPKLLFHYYDKDFNNEADTPDNFQSRRPNTSFCFLDIRSPGLGDTAMYLCATSPDRAGANVLTFGAGSRLTVL.

The chain is built from TRBV6-1 and TRBJ2-7; 7 nucleotides match TRBD1. This CDR3 has 14 residues. CDR1 is MNHNS and CDR2 is SASEGT in the germline V gene. With V trimmed by 6 bases and J by 7 bases, 12 bases remained unmatched. The CDR3 region is CASRTGTALGEQYF. The DNA for the CDR3 is TGTGCCAGCAGGACCGGGACAGCCTTAGGAGAGCAGTACTTC.

V and J are TRBV15 and TRBJ2-2; 7 bases match TRBD2. The CDR3 spans 17 residues. Germline V gene data show CDR1 as LNHNV and CDR2 as YYDKDF (reference sequence). V dropped 0 bases and J dropped 7; count of bases not matched to a gene: 11. CDR3 nucleotides: TGTGCCACCAGCAGAGAGGGCGGGAGCTGGCAGGGCGGGGAGCTGTTTTTT. Its protein product is CATSREGGSWQGGELFF.

The CDR3 DNA is TGTGCCAGCAGCTTGGGGACTAGCCCCTACGAGCAGTACTTC. Translation: CASSLGTSPYEQYF. The chain uses TRBV11-2 and TRBJ2-7; 9 bases are a match to TRBD2. V was pared by 3 bases and J by 2 bases, with 2 bases of the junction left unmatched. Germline V lookup: CDR1 SGHAT, CDR2 FQNNGV. CDR3 length: 14 residues.

J is TRBJ2-7 and V is TRBV12-2; the DNA was not used to check the table's D call, TRBD1. TRBV12-2 is designated a pseudogene. The CDR3 totals 17 residues. The CDR3 bases are TGTGCAAGTCGCTCCCCAGGGGGAATGACTTACCCCTACGAGCAGTACTTC. Its translation: CASRSPGGMTYPYEQYF.

The chain joins TRBV2 to TRBJ2-5; 9 bases map to TRBD1. This CDR3 has 14 amino acids. The trim removed 5 bases at V and 5 bases at J, leaving 6 bases unmatched. Germline V gene data show CDR1 as SNHLY and CDR2 as FYNNEI. CDR3 sequence: CASSRNRGRETQYF. Written as DNA, the CDR3 is TGTGCCAGCAGTCGGAACAGGGGGCGGGAGACCCAGTACTTC.

The rearrangement links TRBV4-3 to TRBJ2-7, with D possibly TRBD1 on 6 matching bases. CDR1 and CDR2 from the germline V gene are LGHNA and YSLEER. Trimming pared 4 bases from V and 0 bases from J, leaving 16 bases between. This CDR3 spans 16 amino acids. Written as DNA, the CDR3 is TGCGCCAGCAGCCCCTTCGGGCAGGGGAACTCCTACGAGCAGTACTTC. Its translation: CASSPFGQGNSYEQYF.

The chain joins TRBV29-1 to TRBJ2-1; a weak D match, TRBD2 (6 bases). Germline V gene data show CDR1 as SQVTM and CDR2 as ANQGSEA. CDR3 length equals 13 residues. The V gene lost 3 bases and the J gene lost 8 bases, with 14 bases spanning the gap. CDR3 protein: CSVEPLAFDEQFF. CDR3 DNA sequence: TGCAGCGTTGAGCCACTAGCCTTTGATGAGCAGTTCTTC.

This chain connects TRBV27 to TRBJ1-1; D gene uncertain. The CDR3 covers 13 residues. Trimming took off 0 bases at V and 5 bases at J, with 7 bases between the two ends. The V gene's germline CDR1 is MNHEY and CDR2 SMNVEV (reference sequence). CDR3 sequence reads: CASSLSEWTEAFF. Here the CDR3 DNA reads TGTGCCAGCAGTTTATCCGAGTGGACTGAAGCTTTCTTT.

The CDR3 DNA reads as TGTGCCAGCTCCCATAACAGGGGAATATCTGAAAAACTGTTTTTT. This translates into CASSHNRGISEKLFF. The chain uses TRBV18 and TRBJ1-4, with TRBD1 matching over 7 bases. Germline CDR1 and CDR2: KGHSH and LQKENI. The CDR3 contains 15 residues. V lost 6 bases and J lost 7; bases outside the gene matches: 11. The whole variable domain, filled in from reference TRBV18 and TRBJ1-4, reads NAGVMQNPRHLVRRRGQEARLRCSPMKGHSHVYWYRQLPEEGLKFMVYLQKENIIDESGMPKERFSAEFPKEGPSILRIQQVVRGDSAAYFCASSHNRGISEKLFFGSGTQLSVL.

The rearrangement uses TRBV7-8 and TRBJ2-7, with D possibly being TRBD2 (5 bases). Trimming took 6 bases from V and 5 from J, leaving 20 bases between them. CDR1 is SGHVS and CDR2 is FQNEAQ in the germline V gene. The CDR3 runs to 15 residues. CDR3 coding DNA: TGTGCCAGCAGACCTATAGCAGCTTTCGGGGACGAGCAGTACTTC. As protein: CASRPIAAFGDEQYF.

The CDR3 coding sequence is TGTGCCAGCAGCTTAGAACTTTGGGGCGCCGGGGAGCTGTTTTTT. Amino acids: CASSLELWGAGELFF. The chain uses TRBV7-8 and TRBJ2-2; D is possibly TRBD1 (5 bases). The CDR3 covers 15 residues. V was clipped by 1 base and J by 6 bases, with 12 bases between them. The V gene's germline CDR1 is SGHVS and CDR2 FQNEAQ.

The rearrangement uses TRBV13 and TRBJ2-5; 9 nucleotides match TRBD1. The closer fit of TRBJ2-7 to the DNA end suggests the J call may be wrong. The CDR3 totals 14 residues. Germline values: CDR1 PRHDT, CDR2 FYEKMQ (reference sequence). The CDR3 DNA is TGTGCCAGCAGCCATGGGACAGGGTCCTACGAGCAGTACTTC. Translation gives CASSHGTGSYEQYF.

The CDR3 protein is CASSAQEGYGYTF. In nucleotides, the CDR3 is TGCGCCAGCAGCGCACAAGAGGGCTATGGCTACACCTTC. V usage is TRBV5-1 and J usage is TRBJ1-2, with unresolved D. CDR1 and CDR2 (germline): SGHRS, YFSETQ. Trimming left V 4 bases short and J 4 bases short, with 11 bases between. This CDR3 contains 13 residues.

In its sample, this clone was seen a few times. The chain employs TRBV28 and TRBJ2-1; 7 positions agree with TRBD2. This CDR3 region has 12 residues. Looked up from germline, CDR1 is MDHEN and CDR2 is SYDVKM. V shed 10 bases and J 3 bases; nucleotides not matched to a gene: 3. The CDR3 loop is CATGRGYNEQFF. The CDR3 nucleotides read TGTGCCACTGGGAGGGGCTACAATGAGCAGTTCTTC.

Concerning this clone: A read error may produce the germline difference seen at one junction end. This chain uses TRBV7-9 with TRBJ1-2; TRBD1 might be the D (6 bases). The V gene's germline CDR1 is SEHNR and CDR2 FQNEAQ (reference sequence). The CDR3 contains 16 residues. CDR3 protein: CSSSLTGTEANYGYTF. The CDR3, as DNA: TGTTCCAGCAGCTTAACAGGGACCGAAGCTAACTATGGCTACACCTTC.

This rearrangement joins TRBV5-4 to TRBJ2-3; D is ambiguous. V lost 8 bases to trimming and J lost 2 bases, with 15 bases between them. Looked up from germline, CDR1 is SGHNT and CDR2 is YYREEE (reference sequence). The CDR3 consists of 14 residues. The CDR3 here is CARCPWAVTDTQYF. CDR3 sequence (DNA): TGTGCCAGATGCCCTTGGGCCGTCACAGATACGCAGTATTTT.